This T cell receptor beta chain was sequenced in a study of early T cells in non-severe SARS-CoV-2 infection. Turning to the study itself: Unpaired chains resulted from sequencing bulk RNA of unsorted whole blood. Study-wide results and limits: Lookups in VDJdb leaned toward anti-spike CD8 responses and missed private and CD4 specificities.

Individual cDNA molecules were tagged with unique molecular identifiers, the study reported. Using its own MiXCR run on the 5' RACE reads, TCRdb lists one record per CDR3 protein. The sample includes about 36,000 distinct CDR3 sequences, 3% to 4.5% of them seen just once. Germline V gene sequence: CDR1 SGHTS, CDR2 YDEGEE. There are 20 residues in the CDR3. V was pared by 0 bases and J by 4 bases, with 17 bases of the junction left unmatched. This clonotype was seen at least ten times. The antigen is undetermined. The sample taken for sequencing was whole blood. The source is an adult who was a healthcare worker with PCR-confirmed SARS-CoV-2 infection or an uninfected control (not recorded which). The chain has TRBV5-8 and TRBJ2-3; TRBD2 matches 10 bases. The CDR3 DNA reads as TGTGCCAGCAGCTTGGCCGGGACAAGTTCTAGCGGGAGTTCATCAGATACGCAGTATTTT. This sequence encodes CASSLAGTSSSGSSSDTQYF. Filled out from reference TRBV5-8 and TRBJ2-3, the complete variable domain reads EAGVTQSPTHLIKTRGQQATLRCSPISGHTSVYWYQQALGLGLQFLLWYDEGEERNRGNFPPRFSGRQFPNYSSELNVNALELEDSALYLCASSLAGTSSSGSSSDTQYFGPGTRLTVL.